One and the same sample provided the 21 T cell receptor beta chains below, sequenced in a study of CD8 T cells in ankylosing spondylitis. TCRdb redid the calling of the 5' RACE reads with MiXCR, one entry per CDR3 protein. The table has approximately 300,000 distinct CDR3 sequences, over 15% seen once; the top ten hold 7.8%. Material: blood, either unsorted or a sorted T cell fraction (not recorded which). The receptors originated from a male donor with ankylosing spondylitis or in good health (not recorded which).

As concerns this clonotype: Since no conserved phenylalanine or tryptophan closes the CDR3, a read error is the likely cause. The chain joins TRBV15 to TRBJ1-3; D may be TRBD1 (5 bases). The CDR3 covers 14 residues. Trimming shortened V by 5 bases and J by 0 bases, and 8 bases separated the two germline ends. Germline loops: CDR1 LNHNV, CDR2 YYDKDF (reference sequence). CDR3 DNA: TGTGCCACCAGCCGACAGTTCTCTGGAAACACCATATATCTT. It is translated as CATSRQFSGNTIYL.

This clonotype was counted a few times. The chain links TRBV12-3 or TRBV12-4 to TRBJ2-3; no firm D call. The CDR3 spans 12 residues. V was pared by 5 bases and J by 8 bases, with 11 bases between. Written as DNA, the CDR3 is TGTGCCAGCAGTCTGGGTACCGGTACGCAGTATTTT. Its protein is CASSLGTGTQYF.

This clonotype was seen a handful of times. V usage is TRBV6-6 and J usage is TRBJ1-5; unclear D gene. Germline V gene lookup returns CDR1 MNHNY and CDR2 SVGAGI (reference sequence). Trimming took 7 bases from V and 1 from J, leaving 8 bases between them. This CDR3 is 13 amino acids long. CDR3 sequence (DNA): TGTGCCAGCACCTCCGGGAGCAATCAGCCCCAGCATTTT. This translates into CASTSGSNQPQHF.

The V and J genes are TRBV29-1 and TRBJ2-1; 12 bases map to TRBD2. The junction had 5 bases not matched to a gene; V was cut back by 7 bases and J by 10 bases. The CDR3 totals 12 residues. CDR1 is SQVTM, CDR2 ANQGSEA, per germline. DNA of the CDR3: TGCAGCGGGGGACTAGCGGGTGCCGAGCAGTTCTTC. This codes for CSGGLAGAEQFF.

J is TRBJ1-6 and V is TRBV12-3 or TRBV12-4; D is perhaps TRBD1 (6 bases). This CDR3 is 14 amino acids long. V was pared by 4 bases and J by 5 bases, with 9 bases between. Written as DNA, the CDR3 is TGTGCCAGCAGTTCCACAGGGCATAATTCACCCCTCCACTTT. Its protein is CASSSTGHNSPLHF.

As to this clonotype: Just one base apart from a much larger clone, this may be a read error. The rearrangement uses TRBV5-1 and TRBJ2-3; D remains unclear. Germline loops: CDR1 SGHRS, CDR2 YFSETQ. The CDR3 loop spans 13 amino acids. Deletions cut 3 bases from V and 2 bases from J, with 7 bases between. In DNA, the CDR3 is TGCGCCAGCAGCTCTACCTTCACAGATACGCAGTATTTT. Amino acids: CASSSTFTDTQYF. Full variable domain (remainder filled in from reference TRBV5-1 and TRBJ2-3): KAGVTQTPRYLIKTRGQQVTLSCSPISGHRSVSWYQQTPGQGLQFLFEYFSETQRNKGNFPGRFSGRQFSNSRSEMNVSTLELGDSALYLCASSSTFTDTQYFGPGTRLTVL.

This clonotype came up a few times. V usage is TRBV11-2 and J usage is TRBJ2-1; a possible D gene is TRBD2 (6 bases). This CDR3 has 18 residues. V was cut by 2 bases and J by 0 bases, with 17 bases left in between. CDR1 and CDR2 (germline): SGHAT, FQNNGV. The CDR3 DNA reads TGTGCCAGCAGCTTAAAGCCAAGCGGGCCGAGCTCCTACAATGAGCAGTTCTTC. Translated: CASSLKPSGPSSYNEQFF.

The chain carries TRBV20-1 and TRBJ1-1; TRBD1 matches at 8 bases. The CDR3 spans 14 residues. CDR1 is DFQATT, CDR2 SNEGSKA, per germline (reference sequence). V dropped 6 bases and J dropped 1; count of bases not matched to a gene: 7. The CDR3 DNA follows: TGCAGTGCGCTCCCCGGGACAGGGAACACTGAAGCTTTCTTT. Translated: CSALPGTGNTEAFF.

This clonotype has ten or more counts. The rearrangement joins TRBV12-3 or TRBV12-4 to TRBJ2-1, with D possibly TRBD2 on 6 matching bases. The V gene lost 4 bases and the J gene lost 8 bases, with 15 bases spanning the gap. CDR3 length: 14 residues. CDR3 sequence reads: CASSYLGRMDEQFF. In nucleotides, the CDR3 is TGTGCCAGCAGTTACTTGGGGAGGATGGATGAGCAGTTCTTC.

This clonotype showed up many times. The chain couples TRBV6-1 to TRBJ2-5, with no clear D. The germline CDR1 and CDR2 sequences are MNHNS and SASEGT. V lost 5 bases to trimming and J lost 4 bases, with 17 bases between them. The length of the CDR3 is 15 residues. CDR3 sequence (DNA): TGTGCCAGCAGTCCCTCTCGACCCACCCCAGAGACCCAGTACTTC. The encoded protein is CASSPSRPTPETQYF.

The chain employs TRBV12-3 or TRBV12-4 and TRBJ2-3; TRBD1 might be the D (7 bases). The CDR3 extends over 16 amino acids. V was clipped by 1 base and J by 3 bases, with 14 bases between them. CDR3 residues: CASSLGAGGLTDTQYF. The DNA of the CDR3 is TGTGCCAGCAGTTTAGGGGCAGGGGGACTTACAGATACGCAGTATTTT.

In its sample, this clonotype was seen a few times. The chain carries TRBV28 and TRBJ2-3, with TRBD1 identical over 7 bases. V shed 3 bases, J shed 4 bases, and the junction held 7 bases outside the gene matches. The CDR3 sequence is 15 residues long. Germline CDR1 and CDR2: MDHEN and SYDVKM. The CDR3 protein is CASSFDRVVADTQYF. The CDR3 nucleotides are TGTGCCAGCAGTTTTGACAGGGTAGTCGCAGATACGCAGTATTTT.

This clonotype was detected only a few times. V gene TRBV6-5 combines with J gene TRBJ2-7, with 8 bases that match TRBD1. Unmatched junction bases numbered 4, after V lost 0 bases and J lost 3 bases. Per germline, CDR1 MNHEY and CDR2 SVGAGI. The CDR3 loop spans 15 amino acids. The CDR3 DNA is TGTGCCAGCAGTTACTCGACAGGGGCCGGCTACGAGCAGTACGTC. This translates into CASSYSTGAGYEQYV.

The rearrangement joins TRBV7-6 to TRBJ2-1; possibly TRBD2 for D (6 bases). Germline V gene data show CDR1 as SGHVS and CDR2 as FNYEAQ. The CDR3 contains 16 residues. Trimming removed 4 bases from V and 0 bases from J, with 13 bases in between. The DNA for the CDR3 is TGTGCCAGCAGCTCGGGACTCATGAGCTCCTACAATGAGCAGTTCTTC. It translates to CASSSGLMSSYNEQFF.

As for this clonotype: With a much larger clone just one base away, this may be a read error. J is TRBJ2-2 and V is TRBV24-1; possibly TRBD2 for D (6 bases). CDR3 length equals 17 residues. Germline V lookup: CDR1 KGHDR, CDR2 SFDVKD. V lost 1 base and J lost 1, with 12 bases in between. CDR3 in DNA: TGTGCCACCAGTGATTTAGCGCCTAGCGAGAACACCGGGGAGCTGTTTTTT. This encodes CATSDLAPSENTGELFF.

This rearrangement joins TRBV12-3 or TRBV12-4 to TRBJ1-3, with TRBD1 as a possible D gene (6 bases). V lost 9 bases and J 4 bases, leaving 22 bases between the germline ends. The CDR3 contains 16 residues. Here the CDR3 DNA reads TGTGCCAGTAGAACAGGGAGCAGTGTAGGCGGAAACACCATATATTTT. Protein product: CASRTGSSVGGNTIYF.

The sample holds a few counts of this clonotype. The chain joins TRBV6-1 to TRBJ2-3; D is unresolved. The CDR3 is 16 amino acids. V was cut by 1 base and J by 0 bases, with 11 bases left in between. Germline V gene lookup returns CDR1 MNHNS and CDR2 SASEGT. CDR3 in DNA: TGTGCCAGCAGTGAAGGGCAGATACTTAGCACAGATACGCAGTATTTT. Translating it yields CASSEGQILSTDTQYF.

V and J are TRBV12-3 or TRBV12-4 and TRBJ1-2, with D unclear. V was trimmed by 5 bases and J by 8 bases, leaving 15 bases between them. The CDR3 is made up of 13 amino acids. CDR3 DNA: TGTGCCAGCAGTCCACAGACAATCGGCGGCTACACCTTC. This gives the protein CASSPQTIGGYTF.

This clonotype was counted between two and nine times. In nucleotides, the CDR3 is TGCAGCGTTTACCGACAGGGAGAGACCCAGTACTTC. As protein: CSVYRQGETQYF. The chain carries TRBV29-1 and TRBJ2-5; TRBD1 matches 7 bases. V lost 5 bases to trimming and J lost 4 bases; unmatched junction nucleotides: 4. The CDR3 has 12 amino acids. Germline CDR1 SQVTM, CDR2 ANQGSEA. The variable domain in full, completed from reference TRBV29-1 and TRBJ2-5, reads SAVISQKPSRDICQRGTSLTIQCQVDSQVTMMFWYRQQPGQSLTLIATANQGSEATYESGFVIDKFPISRPNLTFSTLTVSNMSPEDSSIYLCSVYRQGETQYFGPGTRLLVL.

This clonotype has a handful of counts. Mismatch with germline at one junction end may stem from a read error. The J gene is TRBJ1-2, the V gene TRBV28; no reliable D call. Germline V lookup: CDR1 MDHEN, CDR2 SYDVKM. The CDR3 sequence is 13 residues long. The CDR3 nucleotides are TGTGCCAGCAGTTTGAATCCAGCGGGCCCTTATTTCTTC. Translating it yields CASSLNPAGPYFF.

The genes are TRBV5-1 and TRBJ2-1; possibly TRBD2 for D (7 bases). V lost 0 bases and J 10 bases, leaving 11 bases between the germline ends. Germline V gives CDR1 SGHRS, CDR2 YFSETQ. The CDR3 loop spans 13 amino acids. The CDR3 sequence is CASSLDGGQEQFF. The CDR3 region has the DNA TGCGCCAGCAGCTTGGACGGGGGGCAGGAGCAGTTCTTC. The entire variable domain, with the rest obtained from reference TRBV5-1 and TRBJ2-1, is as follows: KAGVTQTPRYLIKTRGQQVTLSCSPISGHRSVSWYQQTPGQGLQFLFEYFSETQRNKGNFPGRFSGRQFSNSRSEMNVSTLELGDSALYLCASSLDGGQEQFFGPGTRLTVL.